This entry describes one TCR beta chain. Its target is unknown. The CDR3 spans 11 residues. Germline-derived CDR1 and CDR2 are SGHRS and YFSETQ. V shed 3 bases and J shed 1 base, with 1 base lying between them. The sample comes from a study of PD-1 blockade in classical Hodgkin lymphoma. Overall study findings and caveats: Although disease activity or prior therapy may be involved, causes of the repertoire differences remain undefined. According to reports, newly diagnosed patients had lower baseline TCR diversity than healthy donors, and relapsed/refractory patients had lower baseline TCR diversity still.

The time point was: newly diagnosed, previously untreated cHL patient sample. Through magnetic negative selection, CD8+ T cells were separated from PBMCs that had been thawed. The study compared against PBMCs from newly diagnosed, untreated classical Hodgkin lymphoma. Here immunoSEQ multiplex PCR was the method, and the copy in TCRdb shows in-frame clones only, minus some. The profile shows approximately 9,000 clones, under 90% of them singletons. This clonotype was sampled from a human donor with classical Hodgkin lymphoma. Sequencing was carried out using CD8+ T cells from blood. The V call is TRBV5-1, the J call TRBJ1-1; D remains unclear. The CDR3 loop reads CASSSNTEAFF. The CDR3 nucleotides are TGCGCCAGCAGCTCGAACACTGAAGCTTTCTTT.